These T cell receptor beta chains were read from a single sample in a study of blood T cell repertoires in COVID-19. Only in-frame clones appear in the TCRdb table, and some are missing; sequencing was by immunoSEQ multiplex PCR. Here the sample spans roughly 290,000 clones, more than 70% being singletons. Input material: peripheral blood. The receptors were sampled from a woman aged 50 to 60 who had recovered from COVID-19. CDR3s include the opening cysteine and the closing phenylalanine or tryptophan.

TRBV25-1,TRBJ1-1,CASLRGAEAFF
TRBV6-2/TRBV6-3,TRBJ2-7,CASSSRRDRVVYEQYF
TRBV7-2,TRBJ1-1,CASSPYAKVEAAFF
TRBV7-2,TRBJ2-1,CASSLSRTGHNEQFF
TRBV11-3,TRBJ2-7,CASSFGQLEQYF
TRBV20-1,TRBJ1-2,CSASLTGGYGYTF
TRBV9,TRBJ2-7,CASSLGASGRDEQYF
TRBV6-5,TRBJ1-5,CASSSDRGNQPQHF
TRBV5-1,TRBJ1-2,CASSWETGGYGYTF
TRBV18,TRBJ2-4,CASSPPLSGDGKNIQYF
TRBV27,TRBJ1-5,CASSRATTGLGNQPQHF
TRBV5-1,TRBJ2-1,CASSRLAGGLDEQFF
TRBV7-2,TRBJ1-1,CASSLETTSEAFF
TRBV5-1,TRBJ1-2,CASSLPTGEDRTF
TRBV28,TRBJ2-2,CASSLLGTANSGELFF
TRBV24-1,TRBJ1-2,CATSDRGTAGGYTF
TRBV19,TRBJ2-6,CASSFRQPSGANVLTF
TRBV6-2/TRBV6-3,TRBJ1-1,CASSYPGLGSASEAFF
TRBV10-3,TRBJ1-2,CAISSPVTNYGYTF
TRBV11-2,TRBJ2-4,CASSSLQGGLAKNIQYF
TRBV6-5,TRBJ1-2,CASRPDRGQGYTF
TRBV5-6,TRBJ2-3,CASSSTSDTQYF
TRBV19,TRBJ1-6,CASSIPTGALNSPLHF
TRBV28,TRBJ2-3,CASSPTGLMADTQYF
TRBV19,TRBJ1-5,CASSIVGPLDNQPQHF
TRBV19,TRBJ2-3,CASSMTGASTDTQYF
TRBV30,TRBJ2-3,CAWSRGSGASDTQYF
TRBV2,TRBJ2-5,CASSGVGGRMGETQYF
TRBV12-3/TRBV12-4,TRBJ2-7,CASSSDRYEQYF
TRBV6-2/TRBV6-3,TRBJ2-7,CASSLFGTGMSEQYF
TRBV11-2,TRBJ2-2,CASSLAGSGTGELFF
TRBV5-6,TRBJ2-2,CASGKQGLSTGELFF